Detailed here is one T cell receptor beta chain. There is no known antigen for this receptor. The sample holds no much larger clone one base away, and base qualities are not on file. These data come from a study of shared clonotypes between healthy human individuals (dated by TCRdb to about 2020). In the study overall: A couple of women and a few men aged 18 to 49 years were included in the cohort. Between about 0.85 and 10 billion PBMCs per donor were obtained by leukapheresis. Blood TCR repertoires of four to six healthy adults were deeply sequenced to estimate repertoire size and the extent of clonotype sharing between individuals. Libraries were prepared and TCR repertoires were sequenced by different laboratories using diverse techniques, in order to increase sequencing depth and limit assay-specific biases. Per donor, three plates each were used for CD4 naive and CD4 memory, two for CD8 naive, and one for CD8 memory. Study-wide findings and limitations: Sampling was limited to blood, and TCR repertoires in tissue likely differ from TCR repertoires in blood. Based on pairwise subsampling, the degree of clonotype sharing among donors was expected to be affected by sequencing depth. Higher generation probabilities were observed for clonotypes shared by all four sorted-subset donors than for non-shared clonotypes. Because the study included a small number of donors, the genetic and exposure-history diversity represented was limited. Even with the large sequencing depth, rarefaction of the sorted-subset datasets indicated that sequencing was incomplete. Across a few donors, approximately 4.6% of naive CD4, roughly 3.5% of naive CD8, around 2.5% of memory CD4, and about 0.4% of memory CD8 clonotypes were shared. Naive subsets generally had larger estimated clonotype richness than memory subsets.

The donors were healthy, HIV-negative adults with no recently reported acute infections or vaccinations. Every donor was a Caucasian adult residing in Nashville, Tennessee, USA. CD4+ T cells were enriched through magnetic negative selection, after which naive cells were positively selected on CD45RA and the remaining negative fraction served as the memory subset. Blood was obtained by leukapheresis, after which PBMCs were separated by Ficoll-Histopaque density gradient centrifugation and cryopreserved in liquid nitrogen vapor phase. Analytical flow cytometry was used to check the purity and quantity of every magnetically sorted T cell population. Genomic DNA was isolated from every sorted fraction and measured by UV absorbance on a Nanodrop 2000c. Trimming removed 5 bases from V and 5 bases from J, leaving 18 bases between the germline ends. The cysteine opens and the phenylalanine closes a CDR3 of 16 amino acids. Of the read, only the CDR3 DNA is kept; its 48 bases are in frame from base 1. CDR1 is given as SEHNR and CDR2 as FQNEAQ, both from the germline V gene (reference sequence).

TCR CDR3 regions were amplified from genomic DNA by multiplex PCR using the deep immunoSEQ assay. Extracted genomic DNA from each cell subset was distributed evenly across all wells of several immunoSEQ 96-well plates, and each plate was treated as a replicate. For sorted subsets, each replicate PCR was loaded with about 0.2 ug genomic DNA, equivalent to 25,000 to 35,000 T cell genomes. Purified libraries were quantified with a Qubit 3.0 fluorometer, sized on a Bioanalyzer 2100, and re-quantified with the KAPA Library Quantification kit. Each immunoSEQ 96-well plate was sequenced on its own single-read 150-cycle Illumina NextSeq 550 flow cell. In the source study's methods: Because the immunoSEQ output held only junctional sequences and lacked quality scores, the filtering could not match the filtering applied to full-length reads. To assign V/J genes and CDR3, sequences were annotated using PyIR, a Python wrapper for IgBLAST v1.9, with IMGT germline references. Any read was removed if the V/J assignment was weak (E-value above 1e-6), the CDR3 was missing, or the read contained stop codons, out-of-frame junctions, or ambiguous translated residues. A V3J clonotype was defined by an identical inferred V gene, J gene, and CDR3 amino acid sequence. Percentage overlap between repertoires was calculated by dividing the number of shared unique clonotypes by the size of the smaller repertoire. RTK rarefaction, the Chao1 estimator, and Recon v2.1 estimates of unobserved clonotypes were used to assess repertoire richness. Generation probabilities were computed with OLGA for all TCRbeta clonotypes obtained by the gDNA method from several donors. TCRdb provides this immuneACCESS table in a form limited to in-frame rearrangements. Some clones are lacking; in checked studies, under half of them reflect an unresolved V gene, and why the rest are absent is not known. For V, J and clone size, that table is used; D and trimming come from the DNA. The sample table contains some 550,000 clones; only one count was recorded for around 97% of them. The ten largest clones capture approximately 0.057% of the sample.

The chain joins TRBV7-9 to TRBJ2-2; the D segment might be TRBD1 or TRBD2, since each matches 5 bases. The clonotype comes from a woman in her twenties or thirties in good health. Sequencing input: naive CD4+ T cells sorted from blood. This sample's cell subset or site label indicates: CD45RA+ positively selected. The CDR3 reads CASSLLALWGTGELFF. The nucleotides read TGTGCCAGCAGCCTTCTAGCCTTATGGGGGACCGGGGAGCTGTTTTTT.